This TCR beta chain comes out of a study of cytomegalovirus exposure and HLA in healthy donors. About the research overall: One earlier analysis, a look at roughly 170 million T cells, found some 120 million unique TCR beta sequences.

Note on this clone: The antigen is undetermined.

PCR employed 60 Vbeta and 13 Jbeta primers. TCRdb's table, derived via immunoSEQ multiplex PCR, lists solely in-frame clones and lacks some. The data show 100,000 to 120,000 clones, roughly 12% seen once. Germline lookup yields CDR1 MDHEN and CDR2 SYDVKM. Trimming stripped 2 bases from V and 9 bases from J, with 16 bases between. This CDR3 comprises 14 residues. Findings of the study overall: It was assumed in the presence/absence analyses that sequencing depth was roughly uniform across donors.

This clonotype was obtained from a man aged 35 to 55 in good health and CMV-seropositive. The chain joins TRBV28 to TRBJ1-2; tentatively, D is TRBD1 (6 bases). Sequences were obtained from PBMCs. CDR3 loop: CASSLGPGHLSYTF. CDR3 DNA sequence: TGTGCCAGCAGTTTAGGACCGGGACATTTAAGCTACACCTTC.